These 13 T cell receptor beta chains originate from one sample sequenced in a study of identical twins. One entry per CDR3 protein results from TCRdb running MiXCR on the 5' RACE reads. The sample lists some 1,600,000 distinct CDR3 sequences, roughly 35% occurring once. Sequencing was performed on cord blood. These receptor sequences come from a newborn girl in good health.

The genes are TRBV12-3 or TRBV12-4 and TRBJ2-1; 14 positions agree with TRBD2. The CDR3 is 16 residues long. The ends lost 7 bases at V and 10 bases at J; junction bases unmatched: 12. CDR3 DNA: TGTGCCAGCAAAAAGGACCCGGGACTAGCGGGAGCGGAGCAGTTCTTC. Translation gives CASKKDPGLAGAEQFF.

The V call is TRBV20-1, the J call TRBJ2-1; D gene unclear. V dropped 0 bases and J dropped 13 bases, with 10 bases sitting between them. Germline CDR1 DFQATT, CDR2 SNEGSKA (reference sequence). CDR3 length: 11 amino acids. The CDR3, as DNA: TGCAGTGCTAGAGATTGGGCCGATCAGTTCTTC. Its protein product is CSARDWADQFF.

This clonotype has just a few counts. This sequence joins TRBV11-2 and TRBJ1-2, with D perhaps matching TRBD1 (6 bases). This CDR3 has 16 residues. Between the trimmed V and J ends, which lost 1 base and 0 bases, there was a span of 12 bases. Germline assignment: CDR1 SGHAT and CDR2 FQNNGV. The CDR3, as DNA: TGTGCCAGCAGCTTAGGTGGAGGGGGGGCTAACTATGGCTACACCTTC. Translation gives CASSLGGGGANYGYTF.

A word on this clonotype: Germline is not matched at one junction end, which may reflect a read error. This chain joins TRBV5-1 and TRBJ2-1; 7 nucleotides agree with TRBD2. From germline, CDR1 is SGHRS and CDR2 YFSETQ. This CDR3 comprises 17 residues. CDR3 sequence: CASSLGSRETIYNGQFF. CDR3 sequence (DNA): TGCGCCAGCAGCTTGGGTTCGCGGGAGACGATCTACAATGGGCAGTTCTTC.

This clonotype was detected once. The J gene is TRBJ1-2, the V gene TRBV4-2; 8 bases are shared with TRBD1. The CDR3 has 16 amino acids. V gave up 0 bases and J gave up 7 bases; unmatched junction bases: 10. Germline V gene data show CDR1 as LGHNA and CDR2 as YNFKEQ. This CDR3 reads CASSQDGRGRRGGYTF. The CDR3 DNA reads as TGTGCCAGCAGCCAAGACGGCAGGGGGCGCAGGGGTGGCTACACCTTC.

The table lists this clonotype with a few counts. The chain combines TRBV20-1 with TRBJ2-1; possibly TRBD1 or TRBD2 for D (6 bases each). CDR1 DFQATT and CDR2 SNEGSKA come from the germline V gene (reference sequence). CDR3 length: 14 amino acids. Trimming cost V 6 bases and J 6 bases, with 18 bases left between them. CDR3: CSARSGAVGNEQFF. The CDR3 region has the DNA TGCAGTGCCAGGTCGGGGGCCGTCGGCAATGAGCAGTTCTTC.

The rearrangement uses TRBV20-1 and TRBJ1-5; tentative D call: TRBD1 (5 bases). Germline V gene sequence: CDR1 DFQATT, CDR2 SNEGSKA (reference sequence). V was shortened by 6 bases and J by 3 bases, with 15 bases between the two germline ends. The CDR3 loop spans 14 amino acids. CDR3 nucleotide sequence: TGCAGTGCGGACCACAGGAGGAACAATCAGCCCCAGCATTTT. Translating it yields CSADHRRNNQPQHF.

This CDR3 is CASSQGRTGRVNEQFF. Here the CDR3 DNA reads TGCGCCAGCAGCCAAGGGCGGACAGGGCGAGTTAATGAGCAGTTCTTC. The chain uses TRBV4-1 and TRBJ2-1; 8 positions agree with TRBD1. V lost 1 base to trimming and J lost 7 bases; unmatched junction nucleotides: 9. Germline V gives CDR1 MGHRA, CDR2 YSYEKL. The CDR3 extends over 16 amino acids.

The chain couples TRBV4-1 to TRBJ2-3; no clear D. The CDR3 extends over 18 amino acids. The germline CDR1 and CDR2 sequences are MGHRA and YSYEKL. Trimming stripped 0 bases from V and 1 base from J, with 17 bases between. The CDR3 nucleotides are TGCGCCAGCAGCCAAGATGTTCTCGCAGCGAGCGGCACAGATACGCAGTATTTT. Its protein product is CASSQDVLAASGTDTQYF.

The rearrangement links TRBV7-2 to TRBJ2-3, with 10 bases lining up with TRBD1. Germline trimming cut 2 bases from V and 5 bases from J; bases unmatched to any gene: 16. The CDR3 runs 19 residues. Germline loops: CDR1 SGHTA, CDR2 FQGNSA. The chain's CDR3 is CASSLIPWLRDRGRDTQYF. In DNA, the CDR3 is TGTGCCAGCAGCTTAATTCCCTGGCTCCGGGACAGGGGTAGAGATACGCAGTATTTT.

Turning to this clonotype: A much larger clone differs by one base, so this may be a read error. V and J are TRBV29-1 and TRBJ2-1, with 9 bases lining up with TRBD1. The end of the DNA aligns better with TRBJ2-7, so the J call may be wrong. Germline V gene lookup returns CDR1 SQVTM and CDR2 ANQGSEA. CDR3 length: 13 amino acids. The CDR3 DNA reads TGCGGCGTTGAAGGGACAGGGCACTACGAGCAGTACTTC. This codes for CGVEGTGHYEQYF.

There are a few counts of this clonotype. The chain couples TRBV9 to TRBJ2-1, with 7 bases aligning to TRBD2. Germline CDR1 reads SGDLS; CDR2 reads YYNGEE. J was trimmed by 5 bases and V by 0 bases; bases with no gene match: 8. The CDR3 totals 16 residues. This CDR3 is CASSVAPGGLNNEQFF. The DNA for the CDR3 is TGTGCCAGCAGCGTAGCCCCGGGAGGCCTCAACAATGAGCAGTTCTTC.

This clonotype was observed many times. The gene calls are TRBV5-6 and TRBJ2-1, with 11 bases lining up with TRBD2. The junction had 7 bases not matched to a gene; V was cut back by 4 bases and J by 7 bases. CDR1 and CDR2 from the germline V gene are SGHDT and YYEEEE. The CDR3 spans 15 residues. In DNA form, the CDR3 reads TGTGCCAGCAGCCGTCTAGCGGGAGGAAGTAATGAGCAGTTCTTC. It specifies CASSRLAGGSNEQFF.